The 5 T cell receptor beta chains in this list originate from one sample, sequenced in a study of vaccination effects on CD4 cells after COVID-19. Antigens for these TCRs are unknown. Prior to sequencing, the ViraFEST assay stimulated PBMC with viral peptide pools, which expanded the antigen-specific CD4+ T cells. At the end of nine to ten days of culture, CD4+ T cells were isolated. Vaccine recipients, nucleocapsid antibody negative, had no prior SARS-CoV-2 infection. The protocol was immunoSEQ multiplex PCR, while the TCRdb copy is restricted to in-frame clones and leaves out a portion. Of around 35,000 clones detected, roughly 62% appear once; the ten largest clones hold 14% to 15%. The source was CD4+ T cells from PBMCs cultured with HCoV-OC43 spike peptides, collected before COVID-19 vaccination. Described subset: HCoV-OC43 spike overlapping peptide pool stimulation. The source is a human donor who received a COVID-19 vaccine.

The V and J genes are TRBV18 and TRBJ2-5; D is perhaps TRBD2 (6 bases). V was clipped by 1 base and J by 3 bases, with 9 bases between them. The CDR3 is 14 amino acids. Germline CDR1 KGHSH, CDR2 LQKENI. For the CDR3, the DNA is TGTGCCAGCTCACCACAGGGAGGTGAAGAGACCCAGTACTTC. This gives the protein CASSPQGGEETQYF.

In DNA form, the CDR3 reads TGCAGCGACGCTCGTACAGGGGGTACGAATGAGCAGTTCTTC. Protein sequence: CSDARTGGTNEQFF. V is TRBV29-1 and J is TRBJ2-1; 8 bases are a match to TRBD1. CDR3 length: 14 residues. After removal of 7 bases from V and 7 bases from J, the junction contained 12 bases not matched to a gene. Germline V gene lookup returns CDR1 SQVTM and CDR2 ANQGSEA.

The genes are TRBV5-6 and TRBJ2-1, with D tentatively TRBD1 (6 bases). Looked up from germline, CDR1 is SGHDT and CDR2 is YYEEEE. V lost 1 base, J lost 0 bases, and 17 bases lay in between. CDR3 size: 18 residues. The CDR3 spells CASSLLTGFSRSYNEQFF. The CDR3 DNA reads as TGTGCCAGCAGCTTGTTAACAGGGTTCTCCCGCTCCTACAATGAGCAGTTCTTC.

The J gene is TRBJ2-7, the V gene TRBV7-8; D is possibly TRBD1 (6 bases). CDR1 and CDR2 (germline): SGHVS, FQNEAQ. The CDR3 loop spans 14 amino acids. Trimming left V 1 base short and J 4 bases short, with 11 bases between. The CDR3 DNA reads TGTGCCAGCAGCTTAGTAAACCAGGGGTACGAGCAGTACTTC. This sequence encodes CASSLVNQGYEQYF.

This clone was seen a handful of times. The chain joins TRBV29-1 to TRBJ1-2; 9 bases match TRBD1. V lost 7 bases to trimming and J lost 5 bases; unmatched junction nucleotides: 11. The CDR3 totals 14 residues. Germline lookup yields CDR1 SQVTM and CDR2 ANQGSEA. CDR3 amino acids: CSAGGTGWEYGYTF. The CDR3 DNA is TGCAGCGCTGGTGGGACAGGGTGGGAGTATGGCTACACCTTC. Full variable domain (rest looked up from reference TRBV29-1 and TRBJ1-2): SAVISQKPSRDICQRGTSLTIQCQVDSQVTMMFWYRQQPGQSLTLIATANQGSEATYESGFVIDKFPISRPNLTFSTLTVSNMSPEDSSIYLCSAGGTGWEYGYTFGSGTRLTVV.